This T cell receptor (beta chain) was sequenced for a study of cytomegalovirus exposure and HLA in healthy donors. The PCR ran on 60 Vbeta and 13 Jbeta primers. Here immunoSEQ multiplex PCR was the method, and the copy in TCRdb shows in-frame clones only, minus some. The data contain 150,000 to 200,000 clones, roughly 79% of them singletons. Notes on this clone: Its antigen remains unidentified.

The V end lost 1 base, the J end lost 7 bases, and 20 bases lay between the germline ends. This CDR3 is 18 amino acids long. Germline-derived CDR1 and CDR2 are LNHDA and SQIVND (reference sequence). The study, taken as a whole, reports: Some TCR beta chains (approximately 180 of them) were listed as cytomegalovirus-associated.

The sequence came from a man aged 45-65 years in good health and CMV-seropositive. Sequences were obtained from PBMCs. The gene calls are TRBV19 and TRBJ1-6; D remains ambiguous. The CDR3 DNA reads TGTGCCAGTAGTATAGTAAGAGCGGGCGGCAGATCAAATTCACCCCTCCACTTT. This encodes CASSIVRAGGRSNSPLHF.